The source of this T cell receptor beta chain is a study of T cell clonotyping in hematopoietic cell transplantation. General study findings and limits: Graft donor and pretransplant recipient Inverse Simpson Index values predicted broader posttransplant TCR diversity. After transplant, recipient diversity fell while pathologically expanded clonotypes grew through day 180.

Data came from immunoSEQ multiplex PCR; TCRdb stores just in-frame clones and leaves some out. This table has 45,000 to 60,000 clones, over 75% appearing once. As to this clone: Its antigen is unidentified.

V lost 5 bases and J lost 2, with 16 bases in between. The CDR3 totals 15 residues. The germline gives CDR1 MNHEY, CDR2 SMNVEV (reference sequence). Noted time point: recipient sample about 28 days before transplant, after cytoreduction. The specimen comprised peripheral blood mononuclear cells, sampled before stem cell transplant. The chain combines TRBV27 with TRBJ2-7; possible D gene TRBD2, 5 bases. The source of this sequence is a man aged 60 to 75 with biphenotypic leukemia. Some clones in this sample may be carry-over from other donors' samples. CDR3 region: CASSHSTGITYEQYF. The CDR3 DNA reads as TGTGCCAGCAGTCATAGCACGGGGATTACCTACGAGCAGTACTTC.